This TCR beta chain was observed in a study of T-cell memory formation after mild COVID-19. Overall study: Each donor largely had its own TCR clusters.

The length of the CDR3 is 14 residues. Trimming shortened V by 4 bases and J by 6 bases, and 14 bases separated the two germline ends. The germline CDR1 and CDR2 sequences are SGDLS and YYNGEE. After 5'RACE with constant-segment primers, TCR alpha and TCR beta cDNA libraries carrying sample barcodes and UMIs were obtained. TCRdb reanalysed the 5' RACE reads using MiXCR and keeps one entry per CDR3 protein. The sample consists of approximately 180,000 distinct CDR3 sequences, approximately 16% of them appearing once. The J gene is TRBJ1-5, the V gene TRBV9, with D unclear. The source material was PBMCs or a T cell subset sorted from them (not recorded which). This clonotype was obtained from an adult woman who had mild COVID-19 (a few samples of this study predate the infection). Cell type and time point are not known. In DNA form, the CDR3 reads TGTGCCAGCAGCCTGACGGAGAAGGGTCAGCCCCAGCATTTT. This gives the protein CASSLTEKGQPQHF.